The clone carrying this T cell receptor beta chain was found once. How the authors handled the data: Nucleated cell counts were estimated from reference gene primer amplification. The assay was immunoSEQ multiplex PCR, and TCRdb's table has in-frame clones only and misses some. That table supplies the V and J calls and clone size; D and trimming were determined from the DNA. The sample gives roughly 130,000 clones, about four fifths of which show up once; under 20% is in the top ten. CDR1 is ENHRY and CDR2 is SYGVKD in the germline V gene. The length of the CDR3 is 16 residues. Trimming removed 4 bases from V and 5 bases from J; junction bases left unmatched: 10. The data derive from a study of blood T cell repertoires in COVID-19.

The TCR comes from a man in his sixties with active or convalescent COVID-19. The sample was peripheral blood. This rearrangement joins TRBV10-3 to TRBJ2-1, with 8 bases lining up with TRBD2. The CDR3 protein is CAISARGSGMDNEQFF. DNA of the CDR3: TGTGCCATCAGTGCGCGGGGTAGCGGGATGGACAATGAGCAGTTCTTC.